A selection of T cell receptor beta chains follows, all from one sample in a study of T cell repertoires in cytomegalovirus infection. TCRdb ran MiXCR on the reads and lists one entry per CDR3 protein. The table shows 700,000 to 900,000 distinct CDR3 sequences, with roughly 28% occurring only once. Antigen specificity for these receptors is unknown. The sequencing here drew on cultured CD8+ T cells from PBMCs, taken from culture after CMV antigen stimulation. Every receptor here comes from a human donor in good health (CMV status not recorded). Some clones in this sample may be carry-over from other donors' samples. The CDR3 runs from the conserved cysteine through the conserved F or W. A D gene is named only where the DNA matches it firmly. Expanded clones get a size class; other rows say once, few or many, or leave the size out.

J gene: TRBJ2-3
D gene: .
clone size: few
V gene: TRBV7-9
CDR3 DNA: TGTGCCGTCCGCCTGGTAAGAGATACGCAGTATTTT
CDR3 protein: CAVRLVRDTQYF

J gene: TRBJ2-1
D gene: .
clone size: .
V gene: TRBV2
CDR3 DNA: TGTGCCAGCATATGGGGAAGTGAGCAGTTCTTC
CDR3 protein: CASIWGSEQFF

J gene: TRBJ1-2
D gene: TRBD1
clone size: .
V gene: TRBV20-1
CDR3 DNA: TGCAGTGCTAGAAATAGGGGGCACGTCTGTGGCTACACCTTC
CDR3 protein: CSARNRGHVCGYTF

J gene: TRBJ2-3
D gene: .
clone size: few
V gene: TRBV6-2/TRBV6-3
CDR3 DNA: TGTGCCAGCAGTGCAATTTTCGCGGGTACGCAGTATTTT
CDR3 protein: CASSAIFAGTQYF

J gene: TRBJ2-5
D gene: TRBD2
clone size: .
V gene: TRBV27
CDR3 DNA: TGTGCCAGCAGTTTAAGAGCGGGGCTTGAGGAGACCCAGTACTTC
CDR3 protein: CASSLRAGLEETQYF

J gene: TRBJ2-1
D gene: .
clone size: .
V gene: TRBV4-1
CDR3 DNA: TGCGCCAGCAGCCTTATGGGGGTCAATGAGCAGTTCTTC
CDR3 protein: CASSLMGVNEQFF

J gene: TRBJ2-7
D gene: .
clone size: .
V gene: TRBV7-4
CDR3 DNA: TGTGCCAGCAGGCCGGGACACATAGCCTACGAGCAGTACTTC
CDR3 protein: CASRPGHIAYEQYF

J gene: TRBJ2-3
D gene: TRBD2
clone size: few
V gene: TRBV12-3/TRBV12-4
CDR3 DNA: TGTGCCAGCAGTCCCACTAGCGGGGGGAATACGCAGTATTTT
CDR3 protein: CASSPTSGGNTQYF

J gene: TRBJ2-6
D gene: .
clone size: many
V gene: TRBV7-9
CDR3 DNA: TGTGCCAGCAGCTTAAGCAGGGTGGAGTCTGGGGCCAACGTCCTGACTTTC
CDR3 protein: CASSLSRVESGANVLTF

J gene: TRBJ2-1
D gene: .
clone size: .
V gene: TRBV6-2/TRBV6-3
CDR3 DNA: TGTGCCAGCAGTTACGCCTCGAGGGGGAAAGACAATGAGCAGTTCTTC
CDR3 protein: CASSYASRGKDNEQFF

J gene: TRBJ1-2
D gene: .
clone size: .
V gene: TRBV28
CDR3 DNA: TGTGCCAGCACCCTTTGGGGGGAAGCTAACTATGGCTACACCTTC
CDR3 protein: CASTLWGEANYGYTF

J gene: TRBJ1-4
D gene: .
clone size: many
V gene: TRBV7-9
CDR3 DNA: TGTGCCAGCAGCTACCTTGCAACTAATGAAAAACTGTTTTTT
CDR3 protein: CASSYLATNEKLFF

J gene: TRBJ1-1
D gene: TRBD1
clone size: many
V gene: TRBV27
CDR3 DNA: TGTGCCAGCAGTTTATCCTCAGGGGGCAACACTGAAGCTTTCTTT
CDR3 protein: CASSLSSGGNTEAFF

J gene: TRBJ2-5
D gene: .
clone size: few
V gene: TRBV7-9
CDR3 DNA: TGTGCCAGCAGCTTATCTATGGGGCCAGAGACCCAGTACTTC
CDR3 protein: CASSLSMGPETQYF

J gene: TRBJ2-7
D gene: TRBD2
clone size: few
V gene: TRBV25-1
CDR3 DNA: TGTGCCACCGGGGGGTACGAGCAGTACTTC
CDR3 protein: CATGGYEQYF

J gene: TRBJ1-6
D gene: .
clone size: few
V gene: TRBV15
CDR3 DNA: TGTGCCACCAGCACCCTTGGAGCGTCCCTGTCTGGGGCCCTCCACTTT
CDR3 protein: CATSTLGASLSGALHF

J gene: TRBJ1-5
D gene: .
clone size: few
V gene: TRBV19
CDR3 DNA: TGTGCCAGTAGTATCGGCGGAACTTGGCCCCAGCATTTT
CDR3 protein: CASSIGGTWPQHF

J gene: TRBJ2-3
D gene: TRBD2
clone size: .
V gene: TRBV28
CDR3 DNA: TGTGCCAGCACTCACCCTGGTCGGGAGGGGCCAGATACGCAGTATTTT
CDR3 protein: CASTHPGREGPDTQYF

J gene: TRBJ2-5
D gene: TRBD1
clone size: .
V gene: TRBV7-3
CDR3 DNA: TGTGCCAGCAGCGCAGGGACAGGGCTAAAGGAGACCCAGTACTTC
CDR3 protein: CASSAGTGLKETQYF

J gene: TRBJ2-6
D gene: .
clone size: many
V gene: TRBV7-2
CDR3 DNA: TGTGCCAGCAGCTTAGTGGGCTCTGGGGCCAACGTCCTGACTTTC
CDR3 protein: CASSLVGSGANVLTF

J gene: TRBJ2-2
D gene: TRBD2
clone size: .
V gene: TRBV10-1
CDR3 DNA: TGCGCCAGCAGTCCCGAATGGACTAGCGGTCGCTTTACGACCGGGGAGCTGTTTTTT
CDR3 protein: CASSPEWTSGRFTTGELFF

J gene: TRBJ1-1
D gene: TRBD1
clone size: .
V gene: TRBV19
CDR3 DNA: TGTGCCAGTAGTATGGGGGACAGGATCCCGGACACTGAAGCTTTCTTT
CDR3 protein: CASSMGDRIPDTEAFF

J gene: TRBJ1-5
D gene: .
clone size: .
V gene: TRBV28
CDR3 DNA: TGTGCCAGCAGTTACCCGGGGAGCAATCAGCCCCAGCATTTT
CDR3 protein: CASSYPGSNQPQHF

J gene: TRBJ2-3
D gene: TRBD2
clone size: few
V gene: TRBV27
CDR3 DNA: TGTGCCAGCAGCATCAGCGGGGGAGTCACAGATACGCAGTATTTT
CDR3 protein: CASSISGGVTDTQYF

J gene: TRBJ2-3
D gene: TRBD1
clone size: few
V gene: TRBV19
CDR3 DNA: TGTGCCAGTACCCCCTCGGGACAGCCCACAGATACGCAGTATTTT
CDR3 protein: CASTPSGQPTDTQYF

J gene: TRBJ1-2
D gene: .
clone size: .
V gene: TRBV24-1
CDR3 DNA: TGTGCCACCAGTGACGCGGACAGTCCGCTACAAGGCTACACCTTC
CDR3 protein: CATSDADSPLQGYTF

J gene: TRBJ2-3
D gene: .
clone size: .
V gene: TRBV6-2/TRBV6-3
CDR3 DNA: TGTGCCAGCAGGCAATGGACTAGCACAGATACGCAGTATTTT
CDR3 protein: CASRQWTSTDTQYF

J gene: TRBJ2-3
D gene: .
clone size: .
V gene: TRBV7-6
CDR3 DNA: TGTGCCAGCAGCCTAATCCTGGCTAGGGTAGAACTAGATACGCAGTATTTT
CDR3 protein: CASSLILARVELDTQYF

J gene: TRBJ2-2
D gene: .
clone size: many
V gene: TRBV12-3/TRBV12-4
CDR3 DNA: TGTGCCAGCAGCTTAGGGTCCGGGGAGCTGTTTTTT
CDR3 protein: CASSLGSGELFF

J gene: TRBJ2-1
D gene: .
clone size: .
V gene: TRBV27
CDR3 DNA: TGTGCCAGCAAGGGGAGGCCGTCCTACAATGAGCAGTTCTTC
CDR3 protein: CASKGRPSYNEQFF

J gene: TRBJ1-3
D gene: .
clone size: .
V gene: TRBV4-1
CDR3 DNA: TGCGCCAGCAGCCAAGCGGTACAGTCTGGAAACACCATATATTTT
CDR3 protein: CASSQAVQSGNTIYF

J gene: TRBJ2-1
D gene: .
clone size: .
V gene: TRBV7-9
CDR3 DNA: TGTGCCAGCAGAGGGGGGGCCGGGTCCTACAATGAGCAGTTCTTC
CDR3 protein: CASRGGAGSYNEQFF

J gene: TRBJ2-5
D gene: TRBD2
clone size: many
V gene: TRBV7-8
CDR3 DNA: TGTGCCAGCAGCAAAAGGACTAGCGGGGGGGGCCCCCAGTACTTC
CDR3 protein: CASSKRTSGGGPQYF

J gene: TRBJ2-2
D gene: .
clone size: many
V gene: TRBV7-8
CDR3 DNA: TGTGCCAGCAGCTTAAGTCGGACGGGGCCGAACACCGGGGAGCTGTTTTTT
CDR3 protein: CASSLSRTGPNTGELFF

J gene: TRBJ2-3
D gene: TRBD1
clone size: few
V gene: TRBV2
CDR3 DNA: TGTGCCAGCAGATCGACCCGGGACAGGGCAGATACGCAGTATTTT
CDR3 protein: CASRSTRDRADTQYF

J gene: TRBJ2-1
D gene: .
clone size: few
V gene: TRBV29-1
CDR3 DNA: TGCAGTCCGAGGGGCGAGGGTGGTGAGCAGTTCTTC
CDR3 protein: CSPRGEGGEQFF

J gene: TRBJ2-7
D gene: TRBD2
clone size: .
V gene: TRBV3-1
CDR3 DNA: TGTGCCAGCAGCCAAGAGGGACTAGCAGAGGGTTACGAGCAGTACTTC
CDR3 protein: CASSQEGLAEGYEQYF

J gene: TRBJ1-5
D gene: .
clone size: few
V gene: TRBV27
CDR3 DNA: TGTGCCAGCAGTTTATCACCCAGGGTTCAGCCCCAGCATTTT
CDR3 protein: CASSLSPRVQPQHF

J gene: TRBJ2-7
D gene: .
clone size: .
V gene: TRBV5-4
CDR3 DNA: TGTGCCAGCAGCTTCAACCCCACGACCTACGAGCAGTACTTC
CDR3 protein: CASSFNPTTYEQYF

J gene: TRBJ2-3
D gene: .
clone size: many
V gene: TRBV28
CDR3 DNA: TGTGCCAGCAGTTTATATGTGGTGGCCTTAGGGGGGGCCGGGACAGATACGCAGTATTTT
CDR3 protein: CASSLYVVALGGAGTDTQYF

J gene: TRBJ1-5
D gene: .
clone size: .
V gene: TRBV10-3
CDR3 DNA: TGTGCCATCAGTGAGGGGACCCTGGGGACGTACAGCAATCAGCCCCAGCATTTT
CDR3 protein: CAISEGTLGTYSNQPQHF

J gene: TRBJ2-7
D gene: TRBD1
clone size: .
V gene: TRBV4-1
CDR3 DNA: TGCGCCAGCAGGAGGGGCAGGGGGCTGGACGAGCAGTACTTC
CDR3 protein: CASRRGRGLDEQYF

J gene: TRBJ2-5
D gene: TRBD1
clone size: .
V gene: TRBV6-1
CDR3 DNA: TGTGCCAGCAGTGAATTTCCGGGACAGGGGGCGACCCAAGAGACCCAGTACTTC
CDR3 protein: CASSEFPGQGATQETQYF

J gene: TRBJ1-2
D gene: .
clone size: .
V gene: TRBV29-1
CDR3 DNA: TGCAGCGTTTGGAGTGGCGGGATGTATGGCTACACCTTC
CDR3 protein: CSVWSGGMYGYTF

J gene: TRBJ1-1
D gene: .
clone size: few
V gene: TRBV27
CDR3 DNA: TGTGCCAGCAGTTTTATTTGGAACACTGAAGCTTTCTTT
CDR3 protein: CASSFIWNTEAFF